A single sample gave rise to the 8 T cell receptor beta chains below, sequenced in a study of T cells in Graves' hyperthyroidism and ophthalmopathy. Amplification targeted TCR beta CDR3 regions from RNA transcripts. Primed by the HTBI set, a first-round RT-PCR was run on the TCR CDR3. TCRdb passed the multiplex PCR reads through MiXCR, listing each CDR3 protein once. The sample records about half a million distinct CDR3 sequences, about 20% being singletons. Sequenced input: blood. The receptor source for this set is a woman between 70 and 85 years old with Graves' ophthalmopathy.

The chain has TRBV6-1 and TRBJ2-2; D remains unclear. CDR1 is MNHNS and CDR2 is SASEGT in the germline V gene. Trimming took off 8 bases at V and 9 bases at J, with 7 bases between the two ends. CDR3 length: 10 residues. The CDR3 region is CASGRRELFF. The CDR3 bases are TGTGCCAGCGGACGCCGGGAGCTGTTTTTT.

Concerning this clonotype: A read error is possible here, since a much larger clone lies one base away. The chain carries TRBV28 and TRBJ2-7; D is possibly TRBD2 (6 bases). The CDR3 is made up of 13 amino acids. Trimming removed 4 bases from V and 7 bases from J, with 14 bases in between. Germline loops: CDR1 MDHEN, CDR2 SYDVKM. The DNA of the CDR3 is TGTGCCAGCAGTTCAGGAGGGGATGAGGAGCAGTACTTC. Translated, it gives CASSSGGDEEQYF.

This clonotype was observed many times. The V gene is TRBV7-9, the J gene TRBJ1-2, with 9 bases aligning to TRBD1. Trimming took 2 bases from V and 2 from J; bases not matched to a gene: 12. This CDR3 region has 18 residues. Germline CDR1 is SEHNR and CDR2 is FQNEAQ (reference sequence). In DNA, the CDR3 is TGTGCCAGCAGCTTATCCCTGGGACAGGGCAAGGCGAACTATGGCTACACCTTC. This codes for CASSLSLGQGKANYGYTF.

The V gene is TRBV11-2, the J gene TRBJ2-1, with 13 positions matching TRBD2. Germline CDR1 and CDR2: SGHAT and FQNNGV. The CDR3 runs to 17 residues. Losses at the gene ends were 5 bases for V and 6 bases for J; bases not matched to a gene: 10. The CDR3 DNA is TGTGCCAGCAGCCCCCCGACTAGCGGGAGGAAATTCAATGAGCAGTTCTTC. This gives the protein CASSPPTSGRKFNEQFF.

Ten or more counts support this clonotype. This chain connects TRBV20-1 to TRBJ1-1, with 11 bases lining up with TRBD1. The CDR3 sequence is 12 residues long. CDR1 and CDR2 from the germline V gene are DFQATT and SNEGSKA (reference sequence). The V gene end was trimmed by 6 bases and the J gene end by 8 bases; junction bases not matched to a gene: 5. The CDR3 DNA sequence: TGCAGTGCATGGACAGGGGGCTACGAAGCTTTCTTT. It is translated as CSAWTGGYEAFF.

This chain joins TRBV11-2 and TRBJ1-6; D is ambiguous. From germline, CDR1 is SGHAT and CDR2 FQNNGV. The CDR3 contains 16 residues. Trimming left V 4 bases short and J 5 bases short, with 15 bases between. The CDR3 coding sequence is TGTGCCAGCAGCTCACTCGGGGTCTTGGATAATTCACCCCTCCACTTT. This gives the protein CASSSLGVLDNSPLHF.

This clonotype was detected a few times. This chain's CDR3 is CASSSSFKETQYF. The CDR3 coding sequence is TGTGCCAGCAGTTCCTCTTTTAAAGAGACCCAGTACTTC. J is TRBJ2-5 and V is TRBV7-3, with D unclear. Trimming removed 6 bases from V and 3 bases from J, with 11 bases in between. This CDR3 contains 13 residues. Germline V lookup: CDR1 SGHTA, CDR2 FQGTGA.

This chain joins TRBV3-1 and TRBJ2-5; TRBD2 is a possible D gene (6 bases). The germline V and J ends were trimmed by 0 bases and 5 bases, with 7 bases remaining between them. This CDR3 has 13 residues. Per the germline V gene, CDR1 is LGHDT and CDR2 is YNNKEL (reference sequence). Here the CDR3 DNA reads TGTGCCAGCAGCCAAGAAGGGAGGGAGACCCAGTACTTC. This gives the protein CASSQEGRETQYF.